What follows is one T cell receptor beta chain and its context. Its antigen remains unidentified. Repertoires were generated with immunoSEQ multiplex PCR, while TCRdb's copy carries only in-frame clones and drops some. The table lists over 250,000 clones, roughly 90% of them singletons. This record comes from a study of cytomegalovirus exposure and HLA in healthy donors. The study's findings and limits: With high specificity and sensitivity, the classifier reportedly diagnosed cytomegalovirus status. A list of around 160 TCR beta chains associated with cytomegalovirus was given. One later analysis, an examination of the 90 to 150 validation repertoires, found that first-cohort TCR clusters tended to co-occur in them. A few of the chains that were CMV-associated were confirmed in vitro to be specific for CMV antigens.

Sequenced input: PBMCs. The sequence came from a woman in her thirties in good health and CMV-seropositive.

CDR3 in DNA: TGCGCCAGCAGCTTCAGTACGGATGGCTACACCTTC. Translated: CASSFSTDGYTF. The rearrangement links TRBV5-1 to TRBJ1-2, with D unclear. V lost 2 bases, J lost 6 bases, and 8 bases lay in between. The CDR3 runs to 12 residues. The germline gives CDR1 SGHRS, CDR2 YFSETQ.